This T cell receptor (beta chain) was identified during a study of early T cells in non-severe SARS-CoV-2 infection (dated by TCRdb to the early 2020s). With respect to the entire study: Because TCR sequencing was done on bulk RNA from unsorted whole blood, the alpha and beta chains could not be paired.

The library relied on 5' RACE. Sequenced using a NextSeq 500. To correct for sequencing error and PCR bias, the TCR library protocol tagged individual cDNA molecules with unique molecular identifiers. Sequencing covered both TCR alpha and beta chains, and within each sample the abundances of alpha and beta sequences were tightly co-correlated. In the authors' own workflow: Decombinator V4 was used to annotate TCR sequences for V gene, J gene and CDR3. Expanded TCRs were defined as changing significantly between any two time points under a Poisson model with p below 0.0001. Abundances of TCRs were expressed as counts per million after normalisation to the total number of TCRs sequenced in each sample. TRAV1-2 paired with TRAJ12, TRAJ20 or TRAJ33 defined MAIT TCRs, while TRAV10 paired with TRAJ18 defined iNKT TCRs. VDJdb, accessed 1 November 2021, was searched for CMV, EBV and SARS-CoV-2 annotated TCRs, excluding TCRs annotated for multiple antigens. Clones were called with MiXCR by TCRdb after fastp trimmed the public reads at Q25, and only in-frame beta chains were retained. Rows with a matching CDR3 protein are joined into one entry that keeps the most common DNA and genes. These V and J calls are TCRdb output, not the study's own analysis. In all, the sample holds 25,000 to 40,000 distinct CDR3 sequences, and roughly 5.2% of those were seen once. The top ten clonotypes cover about a fifth of the sample.

This clonotype appeared a few times. This clone's antigen is unknown. One base away there is no much larger clone; base qualities are not given. The cysteine opens and the phenylalanine closes a CDR3 of 15 amino acids. Of the read, only the CDR3 DNA is kept; its 45 bases are in frame from base 1. Based on the germline V gene, the CDR1 and CDR2 sequences are WSHSY and SAAADI. Trimming takes 1 base from V and 2 bases from J, and the germline ends sit 9 bases apart. A case-control design nested within a healthcare worker cohort in London, UK, was used, with weekly nasopharyngeal swab PCR tests and blood sampling performed. Between 23 and 31 March 2020, the week of the UK lockdown, healthcare workers were enrolled and then followed up weekly for as long as 16 weeks. The paper's findings and limits, for the study overall: VDJdb matching was skewed toward anti-spike CD8 responses and likely underestimated virus-specific expansions by missing private and CD4 specificities.

Source material: whole blood. The chain uses TRBV10-2 and TRBJ1-3, with TRBD1 tentatively as D gene (5 bases match). The sequence was obtained from an adult who was a healthcare worker with PCR-confirmed SARS-CoV-2 infection or an uninfected control (not recorded which). In nucleotide form, the sequence is TGCGCCAGCAGTGAGTTGTGGGGCACTGGAAACACCATATATTTT. Protein translation: CASSELWGTGNTIYF.